The clone carrying this T cell receptor (beta chain) occurred once. This record comes from a study of blood T cell repertoires in COVID-19. Here immunoSEQ multiplex PCR was the method, and the copy in TCRdb shows in-frame clones only, minus some. The sample has some 91,000 clones, around four fifths seen once. CDR1 and CDR2 (germline): SGHRS, YFSETQ. Between the trimmed V and J ends, which lost 4 bases and 7 bases, there was a span of 18 bases. The length of the CDR3 is 14 residues. This clonotype originated in a human donor in a cohort sampled during active COVID-19. The V and J genes are TRBV5-1 and TRBJ2-7; a possible D gene is TRBD2 (6 bases). The sample was peripheral blood. CDR3 protein: CASSRGQIGGEQYF. The CDR3 region has the DNA TGCGCCAGCAGCAGAGGACAAATTGGGGGGGAGCAGTACTTC.